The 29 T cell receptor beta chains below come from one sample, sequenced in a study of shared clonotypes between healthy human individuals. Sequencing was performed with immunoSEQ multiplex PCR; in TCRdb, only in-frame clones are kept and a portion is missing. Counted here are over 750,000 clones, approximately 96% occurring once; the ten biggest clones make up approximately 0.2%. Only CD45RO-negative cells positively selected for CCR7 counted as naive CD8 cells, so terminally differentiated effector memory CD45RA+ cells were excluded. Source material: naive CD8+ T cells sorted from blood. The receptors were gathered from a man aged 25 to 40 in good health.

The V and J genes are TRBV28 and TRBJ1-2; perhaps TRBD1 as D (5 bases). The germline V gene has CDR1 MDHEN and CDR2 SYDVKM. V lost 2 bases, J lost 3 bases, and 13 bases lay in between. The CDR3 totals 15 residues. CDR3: CASSLVGGADYGYTF. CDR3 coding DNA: TGTGCCAGCAGTTTAGTGGGGGGAGCAGACTATGGCTACACCTTC.

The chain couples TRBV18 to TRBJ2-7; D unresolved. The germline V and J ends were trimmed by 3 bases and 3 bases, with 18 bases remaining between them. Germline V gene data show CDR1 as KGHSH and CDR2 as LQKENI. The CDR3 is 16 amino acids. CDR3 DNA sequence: TGTGCCAGCTCACCTCAAAACCCGGACGCAATCTACGAGCAGTACTTC. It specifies CASSPQNPDAIYEQYF. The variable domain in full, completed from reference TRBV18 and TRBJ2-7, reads NAGVMQNPRHLVRRRGQEARLRCSPMKGHSHVYWYRQLPEEGLKFMVYLQKENIIDESGMPKERFSAEFPKEGPSILRIQQVVRGDSAAYFCASSPQNPDAIYEQYFGPGTRLTVT.

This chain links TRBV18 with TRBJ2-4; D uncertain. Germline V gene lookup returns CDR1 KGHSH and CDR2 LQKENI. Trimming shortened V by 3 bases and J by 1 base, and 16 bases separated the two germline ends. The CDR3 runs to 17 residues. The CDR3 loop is CASSPGWGNSAKNIQYF. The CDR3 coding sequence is TGTGCCAGCTCACCCGGATGGGGTAACTCGGCCAAAAACATTCAGTACTTC.

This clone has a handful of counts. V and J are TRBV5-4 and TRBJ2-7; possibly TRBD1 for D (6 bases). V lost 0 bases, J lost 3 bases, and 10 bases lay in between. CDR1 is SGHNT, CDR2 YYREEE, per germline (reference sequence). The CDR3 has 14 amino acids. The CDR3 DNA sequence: TGTGCCAGCAGCTTGGTCGGACAGAACTACGAGCAGTACTTC. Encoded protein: CASSLVGQNYEQYF.

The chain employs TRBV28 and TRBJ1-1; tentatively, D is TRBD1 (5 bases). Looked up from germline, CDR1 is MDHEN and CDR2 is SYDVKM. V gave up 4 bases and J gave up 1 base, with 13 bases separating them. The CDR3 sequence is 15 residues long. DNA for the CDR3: TGTGCCAGCAGTTCCCCTAGGGGACCGAACACTGAAGCTTTCTTT. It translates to CASSSPRGPNTEAFF.

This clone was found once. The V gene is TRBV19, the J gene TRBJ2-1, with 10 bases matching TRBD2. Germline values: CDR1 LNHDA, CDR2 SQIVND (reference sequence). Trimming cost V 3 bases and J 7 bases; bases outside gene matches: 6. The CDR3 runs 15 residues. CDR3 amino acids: CASSMASGSGNEQFF. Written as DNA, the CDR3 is TGTGCCAGTAGTATGGCTAGCGGGAGTGGGAATGAGCAGTTCTTC.

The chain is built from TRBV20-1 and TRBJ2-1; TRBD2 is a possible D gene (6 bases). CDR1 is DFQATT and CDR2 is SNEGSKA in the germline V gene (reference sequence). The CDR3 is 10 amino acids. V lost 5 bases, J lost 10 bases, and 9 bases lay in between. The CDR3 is CSAGGGEQFF. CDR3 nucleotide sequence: TGCAGTGCTGGGGGAGGCGAGCAGTTCTTC.

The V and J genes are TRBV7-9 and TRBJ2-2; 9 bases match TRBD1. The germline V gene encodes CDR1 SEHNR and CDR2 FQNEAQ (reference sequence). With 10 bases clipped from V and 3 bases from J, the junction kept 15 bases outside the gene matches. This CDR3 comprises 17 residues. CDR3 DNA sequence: TGTGCCACCTCGCCTTCGACAGGGGGATTGGACACCGGGGAGCTGTTTTTT. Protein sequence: CATSPSTGGLDTGELFF.

The CDR3 protein is CASSFQGRFHEQYF. The CDR3 DNA sequence: TGTGCCAGCAGTTTCCAGGGAAGGTTCCACGAGCAGTACTTC. The genes are TRBV6-5 and TRBJ2-7; D possibly corresponds to TRBD1 (5 bases). CDR3 length: 14 residues. Germline V gene data show CDR1 as MNHEY and CDR2 as SVGAGI. Trimming pared 4 bases from V and 5 bases from J, leaving 15 bases between.

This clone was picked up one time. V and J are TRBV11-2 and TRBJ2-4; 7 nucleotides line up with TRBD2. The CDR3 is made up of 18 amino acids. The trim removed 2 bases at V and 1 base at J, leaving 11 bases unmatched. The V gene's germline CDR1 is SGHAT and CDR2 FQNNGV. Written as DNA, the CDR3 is TGTGCCAGCAGCTTAATCTCAAGGGGAGCGGGGGCCAAAAACATTCAGTACTTC. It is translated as CASSLISRGAGAKNIQYF.

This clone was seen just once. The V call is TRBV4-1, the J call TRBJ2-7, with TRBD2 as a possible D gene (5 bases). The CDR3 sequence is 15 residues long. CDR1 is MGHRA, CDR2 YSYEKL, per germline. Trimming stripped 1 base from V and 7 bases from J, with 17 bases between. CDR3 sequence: CASSQAREYRGEQYF. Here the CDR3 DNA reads TGCGCCAGCAGCCAAGCTCGGGAATACCGGGGAGAGCAGTACTTC.

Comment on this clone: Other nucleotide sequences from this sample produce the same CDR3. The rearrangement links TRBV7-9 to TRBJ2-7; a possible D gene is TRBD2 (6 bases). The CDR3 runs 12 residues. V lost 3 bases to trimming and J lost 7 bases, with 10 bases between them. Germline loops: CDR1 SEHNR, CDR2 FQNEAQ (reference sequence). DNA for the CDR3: TGTGCCAGCAGCTTTCTCGGGGGAGAGCAGTACTTC. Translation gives CASSFLGGEQYF.

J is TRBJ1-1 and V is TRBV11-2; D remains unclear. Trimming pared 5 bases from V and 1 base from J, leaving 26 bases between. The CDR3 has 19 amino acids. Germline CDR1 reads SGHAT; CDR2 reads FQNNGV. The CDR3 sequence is CASSPDGWAVLPPNTEAFF. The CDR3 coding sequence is TGTGCCAGCAGCCCAGATGGATGGGCGGTCTTGCCCCCGAACACTGAAGCTTTCTTT.

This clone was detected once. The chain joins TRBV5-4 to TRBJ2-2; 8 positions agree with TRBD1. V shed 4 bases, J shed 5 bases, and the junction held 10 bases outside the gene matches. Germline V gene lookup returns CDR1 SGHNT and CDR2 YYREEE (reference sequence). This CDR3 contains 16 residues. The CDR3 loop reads CASSLVDRVGTGELFF. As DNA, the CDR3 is TGTGCCAGCAGCCTCGTGGACAGGGTTGGAACCGGGGAGCTGTTTTTT.

The CDR3 DNA reads as TGTGCCAGCAGCCCTCCGGGACTAAACTCCTACGAGCAGTACTTC. Translating gives CASSPPGLNSYEQYF. The chain links TRBV13 to TRBJ2-7; the match to TRBD2 covers 7 bases. This CDR3 comprises 15 residues. V lost 5 bases, J lost 0 bases, and 7 bases stayed unmatched. CDR1 is PRHDT, CDR2 FYEKMQ, per germline (reference sequence).

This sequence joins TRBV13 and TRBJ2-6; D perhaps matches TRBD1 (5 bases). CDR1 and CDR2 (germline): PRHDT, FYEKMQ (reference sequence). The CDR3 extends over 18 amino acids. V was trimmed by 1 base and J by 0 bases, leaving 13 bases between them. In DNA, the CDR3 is TGTGCCAGCAGCTTAGAAGGACACTTATACTCTGGGGCCAACGTCCTGACTTTC. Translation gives CASSLEGHLYSGANVLTF.

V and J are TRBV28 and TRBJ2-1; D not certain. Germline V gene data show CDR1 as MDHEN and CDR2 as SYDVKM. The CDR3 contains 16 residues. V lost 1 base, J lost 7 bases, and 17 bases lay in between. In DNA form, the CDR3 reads TGTGCCAGCAGTTTATTATCCCGGCTGGACGATAATGAGCAGTTCTTC. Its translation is CASSLLSRLDDNEQFF.

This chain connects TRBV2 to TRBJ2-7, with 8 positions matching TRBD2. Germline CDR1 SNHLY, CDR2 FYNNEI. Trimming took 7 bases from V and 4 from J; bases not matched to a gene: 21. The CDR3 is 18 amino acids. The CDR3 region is CASIHRGGRRTVGYEQYF. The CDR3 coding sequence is TGTGCCAGCATCCACCGCGGCGGGAGGCGAACCGTCGGGTACGAGCAGTACTTC. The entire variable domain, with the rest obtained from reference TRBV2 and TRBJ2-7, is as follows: EPEVTQTPSHQVTQMGQEVILRCVPISNHLYFYWYRQILGQKVEFLVSFYNNEISEKSEIFDDQFSVERPDGSNFTLKIRSTKLEDSAMYFCASIHRGGRRTVGYEQYFGPGTRLTVT.

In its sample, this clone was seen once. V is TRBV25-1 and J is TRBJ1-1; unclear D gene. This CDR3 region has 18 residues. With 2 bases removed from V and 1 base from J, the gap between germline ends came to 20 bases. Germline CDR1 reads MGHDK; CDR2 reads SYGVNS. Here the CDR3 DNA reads TGTGCCAGCAGTGAACCCCGGCAGGCGTCCAGAAAGAACACTGAAGCTTTCTTT. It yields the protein CASSEPRQASRKNTEAFF.

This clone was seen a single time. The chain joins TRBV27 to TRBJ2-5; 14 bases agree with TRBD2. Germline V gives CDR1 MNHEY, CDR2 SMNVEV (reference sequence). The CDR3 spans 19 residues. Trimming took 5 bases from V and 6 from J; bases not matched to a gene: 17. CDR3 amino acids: CASSPYLGSGTSGRQTQYF. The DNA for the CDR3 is TGTGCCAGCAGTCCATATTTGGGGTCCGGGACTAGCGGGAGACAGACCCAGTACTTC.

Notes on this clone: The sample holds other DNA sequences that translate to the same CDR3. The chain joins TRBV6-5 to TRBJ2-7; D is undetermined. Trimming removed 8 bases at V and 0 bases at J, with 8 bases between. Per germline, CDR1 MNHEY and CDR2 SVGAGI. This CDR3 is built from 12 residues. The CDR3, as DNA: TGTGCCAGCTCGGCCAGCTCCTACGAGCAGTACTTC. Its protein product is CASSASSYEQYF.

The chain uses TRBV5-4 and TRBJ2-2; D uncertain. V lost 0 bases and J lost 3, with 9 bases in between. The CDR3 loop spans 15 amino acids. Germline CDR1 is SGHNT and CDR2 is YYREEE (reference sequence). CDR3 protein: CASSLVVGDTGELFF. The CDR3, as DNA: TGTGCCAGCAGCTTGGTTGTCGGCGACACCGGGGAGCTGTTTTTT.

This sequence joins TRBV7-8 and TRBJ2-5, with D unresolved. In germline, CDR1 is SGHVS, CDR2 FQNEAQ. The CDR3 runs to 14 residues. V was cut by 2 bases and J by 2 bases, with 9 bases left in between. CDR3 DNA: TGTGCCAGCAGCTTAAGGGCCAAGCAAGAGACCCAGTACTTC. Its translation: CASSLRAKQETQYF.

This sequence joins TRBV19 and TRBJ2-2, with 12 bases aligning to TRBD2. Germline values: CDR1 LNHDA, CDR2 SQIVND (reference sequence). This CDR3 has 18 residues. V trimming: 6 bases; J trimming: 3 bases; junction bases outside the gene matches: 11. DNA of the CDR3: TGTGCCAGTAGCTTTACCCTAGCGGGAGGGCCCCACACCGGGGAGCTGTTTTTT. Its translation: CASSFTLAGGPHTGELFF. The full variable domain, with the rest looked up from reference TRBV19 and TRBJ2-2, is DGGITQSPKYLFRKEGQNVTLSCEQNLNHDAMYWYRQDPGQGLRLIYYSQIVNDFQKGDIAEGYSVSREKKESFPLTVTSAQKNPTAFYLCASSFTLAGGPHTGELFFGEGSRLTVL.

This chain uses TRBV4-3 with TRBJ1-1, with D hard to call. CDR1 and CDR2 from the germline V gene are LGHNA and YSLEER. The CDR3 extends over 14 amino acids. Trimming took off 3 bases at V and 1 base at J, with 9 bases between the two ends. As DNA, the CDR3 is TGCGCCAGCAGCCACACGGGAGAGAACACTGAAGCTTTCTTT. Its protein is CASSHTGENTEAFF.

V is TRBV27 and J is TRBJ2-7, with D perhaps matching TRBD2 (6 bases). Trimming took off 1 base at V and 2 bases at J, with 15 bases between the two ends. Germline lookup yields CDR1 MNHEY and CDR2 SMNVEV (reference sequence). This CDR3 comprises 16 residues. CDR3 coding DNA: TGTGCCAGCAGTTTATTGGGGGGTGAACTAACCTACGAGCAGTACTTC. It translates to CASSLLGGELTYEQYF.

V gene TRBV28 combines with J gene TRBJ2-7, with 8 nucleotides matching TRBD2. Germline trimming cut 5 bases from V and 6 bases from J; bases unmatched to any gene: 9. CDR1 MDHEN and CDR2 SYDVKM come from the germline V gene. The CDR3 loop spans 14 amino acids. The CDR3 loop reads CASSTPGLDSEQYF. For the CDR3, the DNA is TGTGCCAGCAGTACCCCGGGACTAGACTCCGAGCAGTACTTC.

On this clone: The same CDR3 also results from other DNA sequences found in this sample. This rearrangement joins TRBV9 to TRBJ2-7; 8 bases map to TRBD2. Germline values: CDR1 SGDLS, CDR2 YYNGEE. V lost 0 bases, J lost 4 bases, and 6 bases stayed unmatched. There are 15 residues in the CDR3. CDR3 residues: CASSVAGLADYEQYF. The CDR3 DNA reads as TGTGCCAGCAGCGTAGCCGGACTAGCCGATTACGAGCAGTACTTC.

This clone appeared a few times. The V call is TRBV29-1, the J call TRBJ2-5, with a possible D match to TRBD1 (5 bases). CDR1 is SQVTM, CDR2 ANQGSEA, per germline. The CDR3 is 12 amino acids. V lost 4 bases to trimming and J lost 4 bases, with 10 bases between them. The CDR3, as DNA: TGCAGCGTTGTTGTTAGGGGAGAGACCCAGTACTTC. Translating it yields CSVVVRGETQYF.